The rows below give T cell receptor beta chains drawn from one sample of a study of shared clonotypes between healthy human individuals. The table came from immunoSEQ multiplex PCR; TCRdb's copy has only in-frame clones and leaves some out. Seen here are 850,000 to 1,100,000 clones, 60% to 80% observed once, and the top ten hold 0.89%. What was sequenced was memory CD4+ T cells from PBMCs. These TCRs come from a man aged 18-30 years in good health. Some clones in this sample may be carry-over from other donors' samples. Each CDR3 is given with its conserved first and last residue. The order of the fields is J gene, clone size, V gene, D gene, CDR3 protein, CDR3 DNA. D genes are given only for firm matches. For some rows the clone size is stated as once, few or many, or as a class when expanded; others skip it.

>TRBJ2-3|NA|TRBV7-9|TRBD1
CASSPTGVQDTQYF
TGTGCCAGCAGCCCGACAGGGGTTCAAGATACGCAGTATTTT
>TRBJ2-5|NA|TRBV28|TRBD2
CASSSLLAGDSETQYF
TGTGCCAGCAGTTCCCTATTAGCGGGAGATTCAGAGACCCAGTACTTC
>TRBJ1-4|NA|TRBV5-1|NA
CASSPRDGANEKLFF
TGCGCCAGCAGCCCCCGGGACGGAGCTAATGAAAAACTGTTTTTT
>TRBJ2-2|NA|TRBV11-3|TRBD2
CASSPGLAANTGELFF
TGTGCCAGCAGCCCGGGACTAGCGGCCAACACCGGGGAGCTGTTTTTT
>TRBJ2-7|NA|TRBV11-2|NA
CASSRAPYEQYF
TGTGCCAGCAGCCGAGCCCCCTACGAGCAGTACTTC
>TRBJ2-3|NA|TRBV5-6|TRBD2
CASSPEGSSGILPDTQYF
TGTGCCAGCAGCCCGGAAGGGTCTAGCGGGATTCTCCCAGATACGCAGTATTTT
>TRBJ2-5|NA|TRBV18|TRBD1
CASSPREGAGETQYF
TGTGCCAGCTCACCACGAGAGGGGGCTGGAGAGACCCAGTACTTC
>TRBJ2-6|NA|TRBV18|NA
CASSPQNRAGANVLTF
TGTGCCAGCTCACCTCAAAACAGGGCTGGGGCCAACGTCCTGACTTTC
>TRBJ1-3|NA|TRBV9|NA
CASSVRQESSGNTIYF
TGTGCCAGCAGCGTCCGACAGGAGAGCTCTGGAAACACCATATATTTT
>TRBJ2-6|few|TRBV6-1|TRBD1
CASSEGGQGPSGANVLTF
TGTGCCAGCAGTGAAGGCGGACAGGGGCCTTCTGGGGCCAACGTCCTGACTTTC
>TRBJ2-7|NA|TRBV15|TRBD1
CATSRRQGTSYEQYF
TGTGCCACCAGCAGAAGACAGGGCACTTCCTACGAGCAGTACTTC
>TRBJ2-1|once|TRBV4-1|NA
CASSQDLEGGQFF
TGCGCCAGCAGCCAAGATCTTGAGGGGGGGCAGTTCTTC
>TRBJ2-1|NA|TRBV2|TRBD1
CASSRQGSYNEQFF
TGTGCCAGCAGTCGACAGGGGTCCTACAATGAGCAGTTCTTC
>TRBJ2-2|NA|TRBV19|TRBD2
CASSPTAGGGTGELFF
TGTGCCAGTAGTCCTACAGCGGGAGGAGGGACCGGGGAGCTGTTTTTT
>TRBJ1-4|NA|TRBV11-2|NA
CASSLIYEKLFF
TGTGCCAGCAGCTTGATCTATGAAAAACTGTTTTTT
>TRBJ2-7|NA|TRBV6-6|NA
CASSYGGAAYEQYF
TGTGCCAGCAGTTACGGAGGGGCGGCCTACGAGCAGTACTTC
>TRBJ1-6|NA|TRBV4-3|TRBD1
CASSQGWTGSYNSPLHF
TGCGCCAGCAGCCAAGGGTGGACAGGCAGCTATAATTCACCCCTCCACTTT
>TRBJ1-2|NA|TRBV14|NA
CASRTNYGYTF
TGTGCCAGCAGAACTAACTATGGCTACACCTTC
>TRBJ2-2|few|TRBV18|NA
CASSPDTGELFF
TGTGCCAGCTCACCTGACACCGGGGAGCTGTTTTTT
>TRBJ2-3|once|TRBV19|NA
CASSNRASTDTQYF
TGTGCCAGTAGTAACAGGGCTAGCACAGATACGCAGTATTTT
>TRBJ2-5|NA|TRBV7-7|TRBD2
CASSLQPAGGLQYF
TGTGCCAGCAGCTTACAACCAGCGGGAGGGCTCCAGTACTTC
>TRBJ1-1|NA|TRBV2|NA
CASSGEGWTEAFF
TGTGCCAGCAGTGGGGAAGGGTGGACTGAAGCTTTCTTT
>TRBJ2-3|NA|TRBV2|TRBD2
CASSIAGSTDTQYF
TGTGCCAGCAGTATAGCGGGAAGCACAGATACGCAGTATTTT
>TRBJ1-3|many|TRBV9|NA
CASSVGRGNTIYF
TGTGCCAGCAGCGTAGGCCGTGGAAACACCATATATTTT
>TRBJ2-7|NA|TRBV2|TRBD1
CASTPASGQGRKDGYEQYF
TGTGCCAGCACCCCGGCCTCGGGACAGGGGCGAAAGGATGGTTACGAGCAGTACTTC
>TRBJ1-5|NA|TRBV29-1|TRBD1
CSVAGQGDQPQHF
TGCAGCGTTGCCGGACAGGGGGATCAGCCCCAGCATTTT
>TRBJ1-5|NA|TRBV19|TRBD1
CASNQVRDSHYQPQHF
TGTGCCAGTAATCAGGTCCGGGACAGTCATTATCAGCCCCAGCATTTT
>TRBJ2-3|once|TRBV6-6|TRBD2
CASSYLAGATDTQYF
TGTGCCAGCAGTTACTTAGCGGGAGCGACAGATACGCAGTATTTT
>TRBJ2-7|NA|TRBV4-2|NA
CASSHRTGSSYEQYF
TGTGCCAGCAGCCACCGGACTGGAAGCTCCTACGAGCAGTACTTC
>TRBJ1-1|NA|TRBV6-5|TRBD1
CASIATGSTEAFF
TGTGCCAGCATCGCGACAGGGAGCACTGAAGCTTTCTTT
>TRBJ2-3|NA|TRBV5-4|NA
CASSLGVFTDTQYF
TGTGCCAGCAGCCTCGGGGTCTTCACAGATACGCAGTATTTT
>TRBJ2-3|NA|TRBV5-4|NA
CASSSSASTDTQYF
TGTGCCAGCAGTTCTAGTGCTAGCACAGATACGCAGTATTTT
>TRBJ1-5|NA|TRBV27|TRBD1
CASRRTGFGGNQPQHF
TGTGCCAGCAGACGGACAGGGTTTGGGGGCAATCAGCCCCAGCATTTT
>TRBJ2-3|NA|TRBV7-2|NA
CASSPVRNTDTQYF
TGTGCCAGCAGCCCCGTGAGAAACACAGATACGCAGTATTTT
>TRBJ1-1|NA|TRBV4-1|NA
CASSRDWRVGAEGTEAFF
TGCGCCAGCAGCCGCGATTGGAGGGTAGGGGCTGAGGGCACTGAAGCTTTCTTT
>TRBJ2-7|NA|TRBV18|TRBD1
CASSLGQDVSYEQYF
TGTGCCAGCTCGCTGGGACAGGACGTCTCCTACGAGCAGTACTTC
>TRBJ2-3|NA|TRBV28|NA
CASSFARAGRADTQYF
TGTGCCAGCAGTTTCGCACGGGCAGGGAGAGCAGATACGCAGTATTTT
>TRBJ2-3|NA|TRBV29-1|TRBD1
CSVLTGSTDTQYF
TGCAGCGTCCTGACAGGGAGCACAGATACGCAGTATTTT
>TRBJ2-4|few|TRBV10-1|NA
CASSESSHPKNIQYF
TGCGCCAGCAGTGAGTCGAGTCATCCTAAAAACATTCAGTACTTC
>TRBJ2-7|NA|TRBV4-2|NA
CASSQAGTSPHYEQYF
TGTGCCAGCAGCCAAGCAGGAACTAGTCCCCACTACGAGCAGTACTTC
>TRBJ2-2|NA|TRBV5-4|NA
CATEAKGPNTGELFF
TGTGCCACCGAGGCCAAAGGGCCAAATACCGGGGAGCTGTTTTTT